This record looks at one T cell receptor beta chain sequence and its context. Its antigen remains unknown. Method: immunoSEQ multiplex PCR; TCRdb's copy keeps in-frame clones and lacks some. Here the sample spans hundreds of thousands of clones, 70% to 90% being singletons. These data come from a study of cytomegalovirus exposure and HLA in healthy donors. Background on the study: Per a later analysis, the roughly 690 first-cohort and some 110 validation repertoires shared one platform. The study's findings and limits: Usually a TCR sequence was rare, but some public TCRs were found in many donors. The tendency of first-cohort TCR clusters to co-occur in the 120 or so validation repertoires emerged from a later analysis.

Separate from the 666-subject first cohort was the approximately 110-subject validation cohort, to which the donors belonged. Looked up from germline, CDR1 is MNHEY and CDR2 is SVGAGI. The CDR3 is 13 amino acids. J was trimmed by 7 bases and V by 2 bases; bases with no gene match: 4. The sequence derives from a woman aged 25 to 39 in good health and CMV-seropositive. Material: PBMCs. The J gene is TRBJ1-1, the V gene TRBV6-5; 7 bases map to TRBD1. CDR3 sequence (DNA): TGTGCCAGCAGTTACCGGACAGGTAATGAAGCTTTCTTT. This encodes CASSYRTGNEAFF.